These T cell receptor beta chains were read from a single sample in a study of blood T cell repertoires in COVID-19. The protocol was immunoSEQ multiplex PCR, while the TCRdb copy is restricted to in-frame clones and leaves out a portion. The repertoire holds approximately 71,000 clones, about 86% seen once, with approximately 3.7% in the top ten. Sequences were obtained from peripheral blood. The receptors were sampled from a man aged 45-65 years with acute or convalescent COVID-19. CDR3s include the opening cysteine and the closing phenylalanine or tryptophan. D genes are given only for firm matches. Clone size, where shown, is once, few, many, or a class for clones that have expanded.

16	NA	TRBV24-1	TRBJ2-1	TRBD2	TGTGCCACCAGTGATTTACGTAGCGGGAGGGGAAATGAGCAGTTCTTC	CATSDLRSGRGNEQFF
14	NA	TRBV5-6	TRBJ2-1	NA	TGTGCCAGCAGCTTAGCGGGCGGGATCAATGAGCAGTTCTTC	CASSLAGGINEQFF
15	NA	TRBV28	TRBJ1-3	NA	TGTGCCAGCAGTCTCGCATTGAGCTCTGGAAACACCATATATTTT	CASSLALSSGNTIYF
11	NA	TRBV6-5	TRBJ2-7	NA	TGTGCCAGCAGTTACTCCGACGAGCAGTACTTC	CASSYSDEQYF
15	NA	TRBV6-5	TRBJ1-3	NA	TGTGCCAGCAGACCCGCCGGGGGGAGTAGAAACACCATATATTTT	CASRPAGGSRNTIYF
15	NA	TRBV5-4	TRBJ1-6	NA	TGTGCCAGCAGCTTGGTCCCGGGCGGGAATTCACCCCTCCACTTT	CASSLVPGGNSPLHF
17	NA	TRBV9	TRBJ2-1	TRBD2	TGTGCCAGCAGCGTTGTCCCCTACCGGGAGGACGGGAATGAGCAGTTCTTC	CASSVVPYREDGNEQFF
14	NA	TRBV28	TRBJ2-5	NA	TGTGCCAGCAGAACGGGGACAACACAAGAGACCCAGTACTTC	CASRTGTTQETQYF
16	NA	TRBV5-4	TRBJ2-1	TRBD2	TGTGCCAGCAGCTTGGGCGGGGGGGCCCCCTACAATGAGCAGTTCTTC	CASSLGGGAPYNEQFF
16	NA	TRBV2	TRBJ2-3	TRBD1	TGTGCCAGCAGTGCCCGGGACAGGGGACCCTTAGATACGCAGTATTTT	CASSARDRGPLDTQYF
11	NA	TRBV5-5	TRBJ2-7	NA	TGTGCCAGCAGCCCTTCCTACGAGCAGTACTTC	CASSPSYEQYF
14	NA	TRBV29-1	TRBJ1-1	TRBD1	TGCAGCGTTTCAAGGGGGACAGGGGCCACTGAAGCTTTCTTT	CSVSRGTGATEAFF
13	NA	TRBV6-5	TRBJ2-7	NA	TGTGCCAGCAGTATGACACCTACCTACGAGCAGTACTTC	CASSMTPTYEQYF
15	few	TRBV11-2	TRBJ2-5	TRBD2	TGTGCCAGCAGTTGGTACCGACTAGCGGGAGAGACCCAGTACTTC	CASSWYRLAGETQYF
15	NA	TRBV6-5	TRBJ1-4	TRBD1	TGTGCCAGCAGTTCCACCGGGACAGGGCGTGAAAAACTGTTTTTT	CASSSTGTGREKLFF
14	NA	TRBV9	TRBJ2-1	TRBD2	TGTGCCAGCAGTCTAGCGGCCACCTACAATGAGCAGTTCTTC	CASSLAATYNEQFF